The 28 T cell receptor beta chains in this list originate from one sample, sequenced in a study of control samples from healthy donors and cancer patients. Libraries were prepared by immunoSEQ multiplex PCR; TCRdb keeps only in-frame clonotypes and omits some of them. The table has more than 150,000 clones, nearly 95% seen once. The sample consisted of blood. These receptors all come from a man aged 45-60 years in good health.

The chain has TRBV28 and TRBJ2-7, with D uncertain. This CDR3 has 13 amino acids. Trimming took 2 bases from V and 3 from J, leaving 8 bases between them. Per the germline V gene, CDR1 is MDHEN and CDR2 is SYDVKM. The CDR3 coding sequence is TGTGCCAGCAGTTTAGGCAAGATCTACGAGCAGTACTTC. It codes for CASSLGKIYEQYF.

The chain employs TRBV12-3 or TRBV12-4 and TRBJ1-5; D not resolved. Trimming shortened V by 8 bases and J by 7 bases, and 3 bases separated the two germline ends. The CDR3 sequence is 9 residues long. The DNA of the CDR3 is TGTGCCAGCCCCCAGCCCCAGCATTTT. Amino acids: CASPQPQHF.

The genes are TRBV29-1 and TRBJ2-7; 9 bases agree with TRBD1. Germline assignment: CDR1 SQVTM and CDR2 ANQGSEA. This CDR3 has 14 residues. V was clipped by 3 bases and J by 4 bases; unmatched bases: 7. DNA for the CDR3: TGCAGCGTTGATATAGGACAGGGGTCGTACGAGCAGTACTTC. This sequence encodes CSVDIGQGSYEQYF.

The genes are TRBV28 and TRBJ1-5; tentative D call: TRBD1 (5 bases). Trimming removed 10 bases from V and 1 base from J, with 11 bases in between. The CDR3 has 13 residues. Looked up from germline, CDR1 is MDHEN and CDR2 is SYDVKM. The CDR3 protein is CAIGWGSNQPQHF. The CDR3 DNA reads TGTGCCATCGGATGGGGGAGCAATCAGCCCCAGCATTTT.

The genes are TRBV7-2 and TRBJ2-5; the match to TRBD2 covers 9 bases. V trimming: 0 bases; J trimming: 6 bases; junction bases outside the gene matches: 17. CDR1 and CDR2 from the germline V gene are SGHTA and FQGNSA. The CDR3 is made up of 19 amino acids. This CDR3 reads CASSLAYFSVREGQQTQYF. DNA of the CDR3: TGTGCCAGCAGCTTAGCGTACTTTTCGGTGCGGGAGGGTCAACAGACCCAGTACTTC.

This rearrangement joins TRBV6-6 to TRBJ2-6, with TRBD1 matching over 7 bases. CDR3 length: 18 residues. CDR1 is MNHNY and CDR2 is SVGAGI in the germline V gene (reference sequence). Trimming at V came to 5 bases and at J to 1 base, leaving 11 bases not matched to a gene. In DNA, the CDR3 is TGTGCCAGCAGTCGAAACAGGGGTGGGGAATCTGGGGCCAACGTCCTGACTTTC. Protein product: CASSRNRGGESGANVLTF.

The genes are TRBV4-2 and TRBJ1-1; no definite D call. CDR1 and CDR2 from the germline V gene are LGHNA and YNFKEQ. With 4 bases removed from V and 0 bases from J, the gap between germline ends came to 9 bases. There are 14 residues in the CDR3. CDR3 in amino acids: CASSLDGMNTEAFF. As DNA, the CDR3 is TGTGCCAGCAGCCTGGACGGAATGAACACTGAAGCTTTCTTT.

The CDR3 sequence is CASRLQVANYGYTF. Here the CDR3 DNA reads TGTGCCAGCAGACTACAGGTCGCTAACTATGGCTACACCTTC. This chain connects TRBV28 to TRBJ1-2; D is possibly TRBD1 (5 bases). CDR3 size: 14 residues. V lost 6 bases and J lost 0, with 11 bases in between. The V gene's germline CDR1 is MDHEN and CDR2 SYDVKM.

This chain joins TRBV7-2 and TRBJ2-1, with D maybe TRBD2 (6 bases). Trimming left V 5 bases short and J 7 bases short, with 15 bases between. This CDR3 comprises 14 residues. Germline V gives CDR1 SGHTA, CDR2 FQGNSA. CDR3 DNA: TGTGCCAGCAGCCTCCTTCAGACTAGTAATGAGCAGTTCTTC. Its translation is CASSLLQTSNEQFF.

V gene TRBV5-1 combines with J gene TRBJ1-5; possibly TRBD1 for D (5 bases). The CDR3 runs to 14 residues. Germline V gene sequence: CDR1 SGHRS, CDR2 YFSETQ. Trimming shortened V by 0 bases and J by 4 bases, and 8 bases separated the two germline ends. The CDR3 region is CASSLAGGNQPQHF. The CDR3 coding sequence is TGCGCCAGCAGCTTGGCCGGGGGTAATCAGCCCCAGCATTTT.

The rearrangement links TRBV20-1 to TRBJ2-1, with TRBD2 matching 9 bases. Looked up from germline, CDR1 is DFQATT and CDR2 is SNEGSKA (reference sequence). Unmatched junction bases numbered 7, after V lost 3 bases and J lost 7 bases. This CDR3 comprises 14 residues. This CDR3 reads CSASIAGARNEQFF. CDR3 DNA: TGCAGTGCTAGTATAGCGGGAGCTAGGAATGAGCAGTTCTTC.

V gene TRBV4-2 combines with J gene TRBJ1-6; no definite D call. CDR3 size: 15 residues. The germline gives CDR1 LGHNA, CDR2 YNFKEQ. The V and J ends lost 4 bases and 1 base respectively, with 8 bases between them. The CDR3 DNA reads TGTGCCAGCAGCCCCCAGGTTTCCTATAATTCACCCCTCCACTTT. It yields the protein CASSPQVSYNSPLHF.

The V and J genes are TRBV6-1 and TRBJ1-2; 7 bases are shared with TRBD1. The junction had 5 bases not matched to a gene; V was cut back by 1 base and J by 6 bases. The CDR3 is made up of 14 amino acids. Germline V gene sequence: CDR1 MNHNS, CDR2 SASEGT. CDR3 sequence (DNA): TGTGCCAGCAGTGAAGTGACAGGGTTCAATGGCTACACCTTC. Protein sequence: CASSEVTGFNGYTF.

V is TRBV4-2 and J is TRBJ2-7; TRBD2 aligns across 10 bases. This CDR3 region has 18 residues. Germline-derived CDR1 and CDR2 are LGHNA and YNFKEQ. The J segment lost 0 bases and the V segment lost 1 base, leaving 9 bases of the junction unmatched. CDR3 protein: CASSQAVTSGFSSYEQYF. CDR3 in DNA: TGTGCCAGCAGCCAAGCCGTGACTAGCGGGTTTAGCTCCTACGAGCAGTACTTC.

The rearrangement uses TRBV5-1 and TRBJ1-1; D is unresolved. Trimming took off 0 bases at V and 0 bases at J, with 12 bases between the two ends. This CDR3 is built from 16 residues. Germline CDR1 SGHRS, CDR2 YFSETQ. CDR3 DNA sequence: TGCGCCAGCAGCTTGGGGGTGACAACTCTGAACACTGAAGCTTTCTTT. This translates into CASSLGVTTLNTEAFF.

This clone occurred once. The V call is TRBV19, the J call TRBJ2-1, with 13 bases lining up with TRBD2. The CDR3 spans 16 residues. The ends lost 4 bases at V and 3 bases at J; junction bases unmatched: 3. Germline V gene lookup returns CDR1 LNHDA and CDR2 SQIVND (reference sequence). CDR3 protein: CASSKTSGRNYNEQFF. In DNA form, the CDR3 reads TGTGCCAGTAGTAAGACTAGCGGGAGGAACTACAATGAGCAGTTCTTC.

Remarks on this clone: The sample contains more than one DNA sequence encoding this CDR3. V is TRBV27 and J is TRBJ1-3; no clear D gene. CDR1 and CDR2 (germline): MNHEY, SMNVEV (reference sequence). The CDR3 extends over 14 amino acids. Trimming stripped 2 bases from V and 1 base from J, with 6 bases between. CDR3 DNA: TGTGCCAGCAGTTTAGGAGGATCTGGAAACACCATATATTTT. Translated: CASSLGGSGNTIYF.

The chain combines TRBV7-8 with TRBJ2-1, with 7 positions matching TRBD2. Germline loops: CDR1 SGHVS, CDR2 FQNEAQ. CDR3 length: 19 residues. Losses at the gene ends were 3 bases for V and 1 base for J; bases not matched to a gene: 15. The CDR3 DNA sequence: TGTGCCAGCAGCTTGAAAAAGACGGGCGGGGGTCCTTCCTACAATGAGCAGTTCTTC. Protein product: CASSLKKTGGGPSYNEQFF. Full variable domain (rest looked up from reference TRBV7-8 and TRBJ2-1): GAGVSQSPRYKVAKRGQDVALRCDPISGHVSLFWYQQALGQGPEFLTYFQNEAQLDKSGLPSDRFFAERPEGSVSTLKIQRTQQEDSAVYLCASSLKKTGGGPSYNEQFFGPGTRLTVL.

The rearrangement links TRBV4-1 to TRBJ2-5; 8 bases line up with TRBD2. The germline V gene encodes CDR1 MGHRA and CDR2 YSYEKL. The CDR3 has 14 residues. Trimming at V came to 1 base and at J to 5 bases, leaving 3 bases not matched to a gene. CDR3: CASSQGSGMETQYF. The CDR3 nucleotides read TGCGCCAGCAGCCAAGGTAGCGGGATGGAGACCCAGTACTTC.

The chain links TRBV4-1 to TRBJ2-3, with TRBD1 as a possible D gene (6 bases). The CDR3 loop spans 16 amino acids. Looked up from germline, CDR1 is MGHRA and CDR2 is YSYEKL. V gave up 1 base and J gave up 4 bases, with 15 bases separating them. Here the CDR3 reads CASSQGNSRGSDTQYF. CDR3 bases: TGCGCCAGCAGCCAAGGGAACTCGAGGGGGTCAGATACGCAGTATTTT.

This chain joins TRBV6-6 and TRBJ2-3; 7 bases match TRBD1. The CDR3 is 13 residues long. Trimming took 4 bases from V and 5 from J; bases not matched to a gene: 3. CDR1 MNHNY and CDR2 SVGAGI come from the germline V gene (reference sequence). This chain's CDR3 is CASSSQGVDTQYF. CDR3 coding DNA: TGTGCCAGCAGTTCTCAGGGGGTAGATACGCAGTATTTT.

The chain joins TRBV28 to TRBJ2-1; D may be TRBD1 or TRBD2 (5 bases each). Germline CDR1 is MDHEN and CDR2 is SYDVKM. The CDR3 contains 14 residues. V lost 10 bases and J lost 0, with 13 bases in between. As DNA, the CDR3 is TGTGCCAACTCCGGGACGGTCTCCTACAATGAGCAGTTCTTC. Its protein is CANSGTVSYNEQFF.

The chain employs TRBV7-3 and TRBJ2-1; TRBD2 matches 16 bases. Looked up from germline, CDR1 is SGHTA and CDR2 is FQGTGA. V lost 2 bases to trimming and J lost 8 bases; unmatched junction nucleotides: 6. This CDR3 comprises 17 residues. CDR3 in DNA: TGTGCCAGCAGCTTAGGGACTAGCGGGAGGGGCAGGGATGAGCAGTTCTTC. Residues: CASSLGTSGRGRDEQFF.

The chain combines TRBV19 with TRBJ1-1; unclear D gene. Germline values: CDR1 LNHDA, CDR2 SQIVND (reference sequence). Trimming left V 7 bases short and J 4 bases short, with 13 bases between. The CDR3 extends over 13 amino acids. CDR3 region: CASIPRVGTEAFF. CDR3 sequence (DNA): TGTGCCAGTATCCCTAGGGTGGGCACTGAAGCTTTCTTT.

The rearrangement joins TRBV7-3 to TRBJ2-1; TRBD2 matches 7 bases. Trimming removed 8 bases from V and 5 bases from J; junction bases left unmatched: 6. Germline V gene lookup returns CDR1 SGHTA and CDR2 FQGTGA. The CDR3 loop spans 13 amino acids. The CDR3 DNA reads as TGTGCCAGCGGGCTAGCGGCCGACAATGAGCAGTTCTTC. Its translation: CASGLAADNEQFF.

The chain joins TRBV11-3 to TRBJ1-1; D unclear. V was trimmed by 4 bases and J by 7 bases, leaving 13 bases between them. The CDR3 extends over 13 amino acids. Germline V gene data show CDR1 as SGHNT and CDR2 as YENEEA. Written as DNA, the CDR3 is TGTGCCAGCAGCTCGACACCGGGAGTTGAAGCTTTCTTT. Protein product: CASSSTPGVEAFF. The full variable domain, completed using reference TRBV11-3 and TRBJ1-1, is EAGVVQSPRYKIIEKKQPVAFWCNPISGHNTLYWYLQNLGQGPELLIRYENEEAVDDSQLPKDRFSAERLKGVDSTLKIQPAELGDSAVYLCASSSTPGVEAFFGQGTRLTVV.

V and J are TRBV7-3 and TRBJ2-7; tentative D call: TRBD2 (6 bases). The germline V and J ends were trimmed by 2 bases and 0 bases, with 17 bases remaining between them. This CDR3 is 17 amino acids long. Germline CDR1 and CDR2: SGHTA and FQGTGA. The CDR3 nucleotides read TGTGCCAGCAGCTTAGCCCCGGGTAGCGGAAGCTCCTACGAGCAGTACTTC. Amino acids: CASSLAPGSGSSYEQYF.

The CDR3 is CASSFSASSYNSPLHF. The CDR3 DNA reads as TGTGCCAGCAGCTTCAGTGCTAGCTCCTATAATTCACCCCTCCACTTT. The chain recombines TRBV11-2 with TRBJ1-6; D not resolved. Germline CDR1 and CDR2: SGHAT and FQNNGV. The CDR3 length is 16 residues. V lost 3 bases, J lost 0 bases, and 9 bases lay in between. The whole variable domain, remainder taken from reference TRBV11-2 and TRBJ1-6, is EAGVAQSPRYKIIEKRQSVAFWCNPISGHATLYWYQQILGQGPKLLIQFQNNGVVDDSQLPKDRFSAERLKGVDSTLKIQPAKLEDSAVYLCASSFSASSYNSPLHFGNGTRLTVT.